This TCR beta chain stems from a study of blood T cell repertoires in COVID-19. Study as a whole: Acute and convalescent COVID-19 specimens originated in the United States, Italy and Spain. PBMCs, B-cell-depleted T cells, or T cells were the source of the cDNA or gDNA that made up the material.

In the study's own analysis: Reference gene primer amplification in the assay estimated nucleated cell counts. Libraries were prepared by immunoSEQ multiplex PCR; TCRdb keeps only in-frame clonotypes and omits some of them. V, J and clone size reflect that table, while D and trimming were determined from the DNA. This table has more than 65,000 clones, roughly nine tenths appearing once. CDR1 is GTSNPN, CDR2 SVGIG, per germline (reference sequence). With 8 bases removed from V and 4 bases from J, the gap between germline ends came to 23 bases. CDR3 size: 15 residues. V gene TRBV30 combines with J gene TRBJ1-2, with D possibly TRBD1 on 6 matching bases. This TCR derives from a middle-aged man with acute or convalescent COVID-19. What was sequenced was peripheral blood. This chain's CDR3 is CAHGQRPPPGYGYTF. The CDR3 nucleotides read TGTGCCCATGGACAGCGACCCCCTCCCGGCTATGGCTACACCTTC.